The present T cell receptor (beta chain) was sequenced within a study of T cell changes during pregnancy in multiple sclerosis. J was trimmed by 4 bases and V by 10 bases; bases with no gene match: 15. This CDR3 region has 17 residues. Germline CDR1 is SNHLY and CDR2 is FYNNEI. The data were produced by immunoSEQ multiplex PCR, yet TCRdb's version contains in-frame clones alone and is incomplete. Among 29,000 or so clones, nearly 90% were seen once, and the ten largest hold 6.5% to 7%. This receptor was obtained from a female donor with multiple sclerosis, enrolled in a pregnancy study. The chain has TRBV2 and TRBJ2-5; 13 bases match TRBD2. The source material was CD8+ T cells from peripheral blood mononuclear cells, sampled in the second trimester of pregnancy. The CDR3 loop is CATSRTSGGTDPETQYF. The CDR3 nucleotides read TGTGCCACCTCTAGGACTAGCGGGGGCACTGACCCAGAGACCCAGTACTTC.